This T cell receptor (beta chain) was identified during a study of blood T cell repertoires in COVID-19. Turning to the study itself: T cells, B-cell-depleted T cells, or PBMCs supplied cDNA or gDNA.

As handled by the study authors: Amplification of reference gene primers provided the estimated nucleated cell counts. Profiling relied on immunoSEQ multiplex PCR, and the TCRdb table lists in-frame clones only, not all of them. Clonal size and the V and J genes are those of that table, whereas D and trimming came from the DNA. Of tens of thousands of clones in the sample, roughly four fifths are singletons; the top ten hold about 39%. Germline V CDR1 and CDR2: SGHRS, YFSETQ. V dropped 3 bases and J dropped 5; count of bases not matched to a gene: 7. This CDR3 contains 15 residues. Sequenced: peripheral blood. The J gene is TRBJ1-5, the V gene TRBV5-1, with TRBD1 identical over 8 bases. This clonotype was obtained from an elderly woman with acute or convalescent COVID-19. In nucleotides, the CDR3 is TGCGCCAGCAGCTCCGGGACAGGAAGGGATCAGCCCCAGCATTTT. As protein: CASSSGTGRDQPQHF. The full variable domain, with the rest looked up from reference TRBV5-1 and TRBJ1-5, is KAGVTQTPRYLIKTRGQQVTLSCSPISGHRSVSWYQQTPGQGLQFLFEYFSETQRNKGNFPGRFSGRQFSNSRSEMNVSTLELGDSALYLCASSSGTGRDQPQHFGDGTRLSIL.